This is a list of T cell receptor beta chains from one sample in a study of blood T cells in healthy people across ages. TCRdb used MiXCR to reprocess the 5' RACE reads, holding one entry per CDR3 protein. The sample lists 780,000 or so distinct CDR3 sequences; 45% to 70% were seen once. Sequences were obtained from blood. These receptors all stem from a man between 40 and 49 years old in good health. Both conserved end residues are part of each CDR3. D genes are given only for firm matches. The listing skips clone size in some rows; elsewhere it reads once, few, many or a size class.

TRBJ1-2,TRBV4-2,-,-,TGTGCCAGCAGCCAAGACCGGAAGGGCTACACCTTC,CASSQDRKGYTF
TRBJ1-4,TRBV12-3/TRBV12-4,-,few,TGTGCCAGCACCCGCGGTGAAAAACTGTTTTTT,CASTRGEKLFF
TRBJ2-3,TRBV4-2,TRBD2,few,TGTGCCAGCAGCCAAGGGCGGGGGGGGGTAGCAGATACGCAGTATTTT,CASSQGRGGVADTQYF
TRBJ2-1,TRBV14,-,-,TGTACCAGCAGCCAAGCGTGGGGGGTTATGGACAATGAGCAGTTCTTC,CTSSQAWGVMDNEQFF
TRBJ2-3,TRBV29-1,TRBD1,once,TGCAGCGTAACCCCCAGACAGGGGAATTGGGCAGATACGCAGTATTTT,CSVTPRQGNWADTQYF
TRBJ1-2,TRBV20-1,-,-,TGCAGTGCTACCCAGGGGATGATTGGCTACACCTTC,CSATQGMIGYTF
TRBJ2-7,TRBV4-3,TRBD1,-,TGCGCCAGCAGCCAAGTGTATCCGGGACAGGCGTACGAGCAGTACTTC,CASSQVYPGQAYEQYF
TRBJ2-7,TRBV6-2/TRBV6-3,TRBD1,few,TGTGCCAGCAGAAAACTTGGACAGGGGCCCACCTACGAGCAGTACTTC,CASRKLGQGPTYEQYF
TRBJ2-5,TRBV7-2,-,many,TGTGCCAGCAGCTTTTACGTCCCAGGTATCCGGGAGACCCAGTACTTC,CASSFYVPGIRETQYF
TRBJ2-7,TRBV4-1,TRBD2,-,TGCGCCAGCAGCCAAGATAGCGGGACGGTGAGAGACGAGCAGTACTTC,CASSQDSGTVRDEQYF
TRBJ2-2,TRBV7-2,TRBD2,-,TGTGCCAGCCCTATAGCGGGAAGACGGGGGGACGGGGAGCTGTTTTTT,CASPIAGRRGDGELFF
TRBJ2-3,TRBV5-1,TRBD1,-,TGCGCCAGCAGCTTAACAGGGGCCTTGGCAGATACGCAGTATTTT,CASSLTGALADTQYF
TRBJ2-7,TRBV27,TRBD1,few,TGTGCCAGCAGTTTGTCCGGGACAGGGTCCGAGCAGTACTTC,CASSLSGTGSEQYF
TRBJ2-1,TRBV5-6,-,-,TGTGCCAGCAGCTTGGACAACGCGGTGAGCTCCTACAATGAGCAGTTCTTC,CASSLDNAVSSYNEQFF
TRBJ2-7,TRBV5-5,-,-,TGTGCCAGCAGCTTTGGTTACTCGAATACCTACGAGCAGTACTTC,CASSFGYSNTYEQYF
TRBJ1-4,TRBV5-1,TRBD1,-,TGCGCCAGCAGCTTGGGACAGGGTGTTGGAGGGAGTGAAAAACTGTTTTTT,CASSLGQGVGGSEKLFF
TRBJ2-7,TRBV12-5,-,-,TGTGCTAGTGGTCCCGAGGGATACGAGCAGTACTTC,CASGPEGYEQYF
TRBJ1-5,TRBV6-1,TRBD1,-,TGTGCCAGCACCCTCAGAAAGACAGGGGGCAATAATAATCAGCCCCAGCATTTT,CASTLRKTGGNNNQPQHF
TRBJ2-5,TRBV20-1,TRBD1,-,TGCAGTGCTAGCGAACAGGGGGCGCGAGGGGGATTGCGAGAGACCCAGTACTTC,CSASEQGARGGLRETQYF
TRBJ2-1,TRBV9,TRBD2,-,TGTGCCAGCAGCGACGCGACTAGCGGGAGCTCCCCCCCTAGCAATGAGCAGTTCTTC,CASSDATSGSSPPSNEQFF